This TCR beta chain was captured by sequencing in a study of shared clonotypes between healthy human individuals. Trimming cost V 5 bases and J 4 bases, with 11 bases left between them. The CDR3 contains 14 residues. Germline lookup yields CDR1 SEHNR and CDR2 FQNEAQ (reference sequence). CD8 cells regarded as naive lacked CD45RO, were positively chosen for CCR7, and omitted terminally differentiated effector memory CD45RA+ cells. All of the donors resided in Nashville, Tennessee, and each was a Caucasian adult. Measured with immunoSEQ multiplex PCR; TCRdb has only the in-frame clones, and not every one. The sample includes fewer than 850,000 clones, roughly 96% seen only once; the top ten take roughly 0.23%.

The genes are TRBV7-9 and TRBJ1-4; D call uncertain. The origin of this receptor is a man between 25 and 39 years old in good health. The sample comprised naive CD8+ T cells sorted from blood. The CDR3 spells CASSPTGFNEKLFF. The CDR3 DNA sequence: TGTGCCAGCAGCCCGACTGGATTTAATGAAAAACTGTTTTTT.